This record concerns one T cell receptor beta chain sequence. The source of the sample is a study of blood T cell repertoires in COVID-19. In the study overall: Material from acute and convalescent COVID-19 was sourced from the United States, Italy and Spain. Nucleic acid was either cDNA or gDNA, and it came from T cells, B-cell-depleted T cells, or PBMCs.

Authors' analysis steps: Reference gene primer amplification gave nucleated cell count estimates. Profiled with immunoSEQ multiplex PCR; TCRdb holds only in-frame clones, not every one. V and J calls and clone size follow that table, whereas D and trimming were derived from the DNA. The table includes over 25,000 clones, 65% to 90% detected once. Germline lookup yields CDR1 MGHRA and CDR2 YSYEKL. Trimming removed 4 bases from V and 5 bases from J; junction bases left unmatched: 12. The CDR3 loop spans 18 amino acids. The chain uses TRBV4-1 and TRBJ2-3; 13 bases match TRBD2. The TCR originated in a man at least 80 years old with active COVID-19. Sequencing input: peripheral blood. In DNA form, the CDR3 reads TGCGCCAGCAGCCGCTCTGGACTAGCGGGGGACGAAGGAGATACGCAGTATTTT. This sequence encodes CASSRSGLAGDEGDTQYF.